The rows below give T cell receptor beta chains drawn from one sample of a study of spatial heterogeneity in lung cancer. TCRdb re-called the 5' RACE reads through MiXCR, storing one row per CDR3 protein. The sample lists around 30,000 distinct CDR3 sequences; 4.5% to 7.5% were seen once. Sequences were derived from PBMCs, sampled at follow-up. These receptors originate from a male donor with early-stage non-small cell lung cancer. Both conserved end residues are part of each CDR3. The D gene is left open where the match is weak. Clone size, where shown, is once, few, many, or a class for clones that have expanded.

V gene	clone size	J gene	D gene	CDR3 protein	CDR3 DNA
TRBV7-6	many	TRBJ2-5	TRBD2	CASSRDAGGPQETQYF	TGTGCCAGCAGCAGGGACGCGGGGGGACCACAAGAGACCCAGTACTTC
TRBV5-1	many	TRBJ2-5	TRBD1	CASSNDRGETQYF	TGCGCCAGCAGCAATGACAGGGGGGAGACCCAGTACTTC
TRBV27	few	TRBJ1-1	TRBD1	CASSLRSSRDRDSVLAFF	TGTGCCAGCAGCTTGAGGTCGTCGAGGGACAGGGATTCTGTGCTTGCTTTCTTT
TRBV10-3	many	TRBJ2-5	TRBD2	CAISALPGTSVDKETQYF	TGTGCCATCAGTGCCCTCCCCGGGACTAGCGTGGACAAAGAGACCCAGTACTTC
TRBV9	few	TRBJ1-6	.	CASSDQDGGSNSPLHF	TGTGCCAGCAGCGACCAGGATGGGGGATCTAATTCACCCCTCCACTTT
TRBV9	many	TRBJ2-1	.	CASSVVGSSYNEQFF	TGTGCCAGCAGCGTAGTAGGGAGCTCCTACAATGAGCAGTTCTTC
TRBV27	many	TRBJ2-5	.	CASSFRGGGRETQYF	TGTGCCAGCAGTTTCCGAGGAGGAGGTCGAGAGACCCAGTACTTC
TRBV6-1	many	TRBJ2-1	.	CAADPSSYNEQFF	TGTGCCGCCGACCCCAGCTCCTACAATGAGCAGTTCTTC
TRBV29-1	many	TRBJ2-1	.	CSVSDSYNEQFF	TGCAGCGTGTCGGACAGCTACAATGAGCAGTTCTTC
TRBV20-1	many	TRBJ2-1	.	CSARLEQGTSRGYYNEQFF	TGCAGTGCTAGGTTGGAACAGGGAACCTCTAGGGGGTACTACAATGAGCAGTTCTTC
TRBV9	many	TRBJ1-4	.	CASSLGSGATNEKLFF	TGTGCCAGCAGCTTGGGGTCGGGGGCAACTAATGAAAAACTGTTTTTT
TRBV7-9	.	TRBJ2-2	.	CASSLDSLIGELFF	TGTGCCAGCAGCTTGGACAGTTTAATCGGGGAGCTGTTTTTT
TRBV9	few	TRBJ2-1	.	CASSVEGVFVYNEQFF	TGTGCCAGCAGCGTTGAGGGAGTATTTGTCTACAATGAGCAGTTCTTC
TRBV20-1	many	TRBJ1-5	.	CSAAWSRVNQPQHF	TGCAGTGCGGCCTGGTCGAGGGTAAACCAGCCCCAGCATTTT
TRBV9	few	TRBJ1-1	.	CASSGHSTTEAFF	TGTGCCAGCAGCGGCCACAGTACCACTGAAGCTTTCTTT
TRBV7-8	many	TRBJ1-5	.	CASSLIDSINQPQHF	TGTGCCAGCAGCTTAATTGACTCGATCAATCAGCCCCAGCATTTT